This T cell receptor beta chain was documented in a study of spatial heterogeneity in lung cancer. TCRdb recomputed calls from the 5' RACE reads with MiXCR, one row per CDR3 protein. The sample holds roughly 80,000 distinct CDR3 sequences, 8% seen once. Time point meaning: sample taken at primary tumor resection. Donation came from some 72 patients with untreated early-stage non-small cell lung cancer. This clonotype showed up many times. V gave up 3 bases and J gave up 5 bases, with 13 bases separating them. CDR3 length: 14 amino acids. CDR1 is SGHNT, CDR2 YENEEA, per germline. The gene calls are TRBV11-3 and TRBJ2-5; either TRBD1 or TRBD2 may fit D (5 bases each). This TCR was recovered from a male donor with early-stage non-small cell lung cancer. This material consisted of PBMCs, taken at surgery. Here the CDR3 reads CASSFMGERETQYF. The CDR3 region has the DNA TGTGCCAGCAGCTTCATGGGGGAAAGGGAGACCCAGTACTTC.